Listed below are T cell receptor beta chains from one sample, sequenced in a study of STAT3 mutations in large granular lymphocyte leukemia. Method: immunoSEQ multiplex PCR; TCRdb's copy keeps in-frame clones and lacks some. Found here are under 20,000 clones, about nine tenths of them singletons; the top ten hold nearly 45%. The sample was peripheral blood mononuclear cells. All receptors derive from a man aged 55 to 70 with T-cell large granular lymphocyte leukemia. Some clones in this sample may be carry-over from other donors' samples. The CDR3 runs from the conserved cysteine through the conserved F or W. The D gene is left open where the match is weak. Size tells how often a clone was seen (once, few, many) or the class of an expanded clone, and some rows leave it out.

D gene: TRBD1; J gene: TRBJ2-7; clone size: .; V gene: TRBV18; CDR3 DNA: TGTGCCAGCTCACTTTCGGCCGGGACAGGTTCTACGGAGCAGTACTTC; CDR3 protein: CASSLSAGTGSTEQYF
D gene: .; J gene: TRBJ1-1; clone size: few; V gene: TRBV27; CDR3 DNA: TGTGCCAGCAGACAGCTGAACACTGAAGCTTTCTTT; CDR3 protein: CASRQLNTEAFF
D gene: TRBD2; J gene: TRBJ2-1; clone size: .; V gene: TRBV7-9; CDR3 DNA: TGTGCCAGCAGCTTAGCTCTGGCGGAGCGGGAGGGGAATGAGCAGTTCTTC; CDR3 protein: CASSLALAEREGNEQFF
D gene: .; J gene: TRBJ1-4; clone size: .; V gene: TRBV5-1; CDR3 DNA: TGCGCCAGCAGCTTGGCCACTGAAGGGGAAAAACTGTTTTTT; CDR3 protein: CASSLATEGEKLFF
D gene: TRBD2; J gene: TRBJ2-2; clone size: .; V gene: TRBV19; CDR3 DNA: TGTGCCGGGGGCGGGAGGGGGACCGGGGAGCTGTTTTTT; CDR3 protein: CAGGGRGTGELFF
D gene: TRBD1; J gene: TRBJ2-7; clone size: .; V gene: TRBV18; CDR3 DNA: TGTGCCAGCTCACCTGCCCGGGACAGGGGTTACTACGAGCAGTACTTC; CDR3 protein: CASSPARDRGYYEQYF
D gene: TRBD2; J gene: TRBJ2-3; clone size: .; V gene: TRBV6-4; CDR3 DNA: TGTGCCAGCAGTTACCAAGCGGGGTTCTCCACAGATACGCAGTATTTT; CDR3 protein: CASSYQAGFSTDTQYF
D gene: TRBD2; J gene: TRBJ2-1; clone size: .; V gene: TRBV6-6; CDR3 DNA: TGTGCCAGCATTCTCGCCGGGACTAGCGGGAGTGGGGGGGAGTTCTTC; CDR3 protein: CASILAGTSGSGGEFF
D gene: .; J gene: TRBJ2-7; clone size: .; V gene: TRBV28; CDR3 DNA: TGTGCCAGCACCCCGGGGGCAGGGGGGCAGTACTTC; CDR3 protein: CASTPGAGGQYF
D gene: .; J gene: TRBJ2-3; clone size: once; V gene: TRBV2; CDR3 DNA: TGTGCCAGCAGTGAAACTTTTAGCACAGATACGCAGTATTTT; CDR3 protein: CASSETFSTDTQYF
D gene: .; J gene: TRBJ2-5; clone size: .; V gene: TRBV7-2; CDR3 DNA: TGTGCCAGCAGCCCTTACGAACTTTCTGAGACCCAGTACTTC; CDR3 protein: CASSPYELSETQYF
D gene: TRBD2; J gene: TRBJ2-2; clone size: .; V gene: TRBV13; CDR3 DNA: TGTGCCAGCAGCTACCGAACGGGACTAGCGGGGGACGACACCGGGGAGCTGTTTTTT; CDR3 protein: CASSYRTGLAGDDTGELFF
D gene: .; J gene: TRBJ2-1; clone size: .; V gene: TRBV7-9; CDR3 DNA: TGTGCCAGCCGACGACTTGATTCCTACAATGAGCAGTTCTTC; CDR3 protein: CASRRLDSYNEQFF
D gene: .; J gene: TRBJ2-7; clone size: .; V gene: TRBV18; CDR3 DNA: TGTGCCAGCTCACCAGGCAGCTACGAGCAGTACTTC; CDR3 protein: CASSPGSYEQYF
D gene: .; J gene: TRBJ2-7; clone size: .; V gene: TRBV6-1; CDR3 DNA: TGTGCCAGCAGTGAAAATGTCCAACGGCTCGCCGACGAGCAGTACTTC; CDR3 protein: CASSENVQRLADEQYF
D gene: TRBD1; J gene: TRBJ2-7; clone size: few; V gene: TRBV10-3; CDR3 DNA: TGTGCCATCAGTGCTCCGGGACAGGGGGTTAGCGGCGAGCAGTACTTC; CDR3 protein: CAISAPGQGVSGEQYF
D gene: .; J gene: TRBJ2-7; clone size: .; V gene: TRBV6-6; CDR3 DNA: TGTGCCAGCAGTTATTCGCCAGTCCTAAGCGAGCAGTACTTC; CDR3 protein: CASSYSPVLSEQYF
D gene: TRBD2; J gene: TRBJ2-2; clone size: .; V gene: TRBV5-1; CDR3 DNA: TGCGCCAGCAGCCACCAGGGACTAGCGGGAGGGCAGGTCGGGGAGCTGTTTTTT; CDR3 protein: CASSHQGLAGGQVGELFF